The rows below give T cell receptor beta chains drawn from one sample of a study of blood T cell repertoires in COVID-19. Produced via immunoSEQ multiplex PCR; TCRdb's table is partial and in-frame only. The data hold 170,000 or so clones, with over 80% observed a single time. The sequencing sample was made of peripheral blood. Receptors originate from a woman aged 55-75 years with acute or convalescent COVID-19. Each CDR3 is given with its conserved first and last residue. A D gene is named only where the DNA matches it firmly. Clone size is given for some rows only: seen once, a few or many times, or a class if the clone is expanded.

D gene,V gene,J gene,clone size,CDR3 length,CDR3 protein,CDR3 DNA
TRBD2,TRBV3-1/TRBV3-2,TRBJ2-3,.,20,CASSRAHLRPSGGAPDTQYF,TGTGCCAGCAGCCGAGCCCACCTGCGACCTAGCGGGGGGGCCCCAGATACGCAGTATTTT
.,TRBV20-1,TRBJ2-7,.,11,CSALDNYEQYF,TGCAGTGCTCTTGACAACTACGAGCAGTACTTC
TRBD1,TRBV7-2,TRBJ1-6,once,17,CASSSKGQGATNSPLHF,TGTGCCAGCAGCTCCAAGGGACAGGGGGCTACAAATTCACCCCTCCACTTT
TRBD1,TRBV7-9,TRBJ2-7,once,16,CASSSLSPGGNYEQYF,TGTGCCAGCAGCTCCCTAAGTCCAGGGGGAAACTACGAGCAGTACTTC
.,TRBV28,TRBJ1-5,.,15,CASSRHRVGNQPQHF,TGTGCCAGCAGTCGACACAGGGTTGGCAATCAGCCCCAGCATTTT
.,TRBV7-8,TRBJ2-7,.,16,CASSLGSGALSYEQYF,TGTGCCAGCAGCTTAGGAAGCGGTGCTCTCTCCTACGAGCAGTACTTC
.,TRBV7-2,TRBJ1-4,.,15,CASSPSQGPELKLFF,TGTGCCAGCAGCCCATCACAGGGCCCCGAGTTGAAACTGTTTTTT
.,TRBV28,TRBJ1-2,.,15,CASSLIAGSNYGYTF,TGTGCCAGCAGTTTAATCGCAGGGTCTAACTATGGCTACACCTTC
.,TRBV7-9,TRBJ1-6,few,14,CASSLGVYNSPLHF,TGTGCCAGCAGCTTAGGAGTTTATAATTCACCCCTCCACTTT
.,TRBV7-2,TRBJ1-2,.,14,CASSPTGRGEGYTF,TGTGCCAGCAGCCCAACAGGGAGGGGAGAAGGCTACACCTTC
.,TRBV6-5,TRBJ2-5,.,11,CASSSGETQYF,TGTGCCAGCAGTTCGGGGGAGACCCAGTACTTC
.,TRBV18,TRBJ2-7,.,14,CASSPPGVGYEQYF,TGTGCCAGCTCACCCCCGGGGGTCGGCTACGAGCAGTACTTC
.,TRBV24-1,TRBJ1-2,.,12,CATSDSDYGYTF,TGTGCCACCAGTGATTCCGACTATGGCTACACCTTC
TRBD1,TRBV6-2/TRBV6-3,TRBJ2-7,.,15,CASSPRGSPSYEQYF,TGTGCCAGCAGCCCCAGGGGGTCACCATCCTACGAGCAGTACTTC
TRBD1,TRBV5-1,TRBJ1-2,.,13,CASSLQGDYGYTF,TGCGCCAGCAGCTTACAGGGGGACTATGGCTACACCTTC
.,TRBV7-2,TRBJ2-1,.,15,CASSQKLKGKNEQFF,TGTGCCAGCAGCCAAAAACTCAAGGGGAAGAATGAGCAGTTCTTC
TRBD1,TRBV19,TRBJ1-5,once,17,CASSMGTGDYSNQPQHF,TGTGCCAGTAGTATGGGGACAGGGGACTATAGTAATCAGCCCCAGCATTTT
TRBD2,TRBV7-9,TRBJ2-2,.,17,CASSSTSGGMNGGELFF,TGTGCCAGCAGCTCAACTAGCGGGGGGATGAATGGCGGGGAGCTGTTTTTT
.,TRBV5-1,TRBJ1-1,.,16,CASSFFQGGVGTEAFF,TGCGCCAGCAGCTTTTTCCAGGGTGGGGTCGGCACTGAAGCTTTCTTT
.,TRBV9,TRBJ1-2,.,17,CASSVEGKRGPNYGYTF,TGTGCCAGCAGCGTAGAGGGGAAACGAGGCCCTAACTATGGCTACACCTTC
TRBD1,TRBV7-9,TRBJ2-3,.,16,CASKKVNRGRPDTQYF,TGTGCCAGCAAAAAGGTTAACAGGGGGCGCCCAGATACGCAGTATTTT
.,TRBV11-3,TRBJ2-3,.,14,CASSSSSLTDTQYF,TGTGCCAGCAGCTCGTCGAGCCTCACAGATACGCAGTATTTT
.,TRBV19,TRBJ2-7,.,13,CASSIVRDYEQYF,TGTGCCAGTAGTATAGTCAGGGACTACGAGCAGTACTTC
TRBD1,TRBV7-6,TRBJ2-6,.,16,CASSLAVAGTGSVLTF,TGTGCCAGCAGCTTAGCCGTCGCGGGGACAGGGAGCGTCCTGACTTTC
.,TRBV4-2,TRBJ1-1,.,15,CASSQGAGGNTEAFF,TGTGCCAGCAGCCAAGGCGCCGGGGGGAACACTGAAGCTTTCTTT
.,TRBV5-1,TRBJ1-2,.,12,CASSIGSEGYTF,TGCGCCAGCAGCATCGGGTCGGAGGGCTACACCTTC